This entry is about one TCR beta chain. Its specific antigen is unknown. Base qualities were left out, and no much larger clone turns up one base away. This sample was taken from a study of T cell responses to AZD1222 COVID-19 vaccine (dated by TCRdb to about 2021). In the study overall: AZD1222 recipients whose second dose came at about 4 weeks and those whose second dose came at about 12 weeks were combined into one group, since spike-specific TCR depth and breadth did not differ between the two schedules. TCR sequencing covered more than 230 trial participants: roughly 200 given two doses of AZD1222 and approximately 26 given two doses of MenACWY control vaccine. Trial participants were enrolled by age into subgroups of 18-55, 56-69 and 70-plus years, and about 150, 27 and 61 TCR-sequenced participants, respectively, were included in these subgroups.

Trimming costs V 5 bases and J 2 bases, and their ends lie 4 bases apart. The germline V gene supplies CDR1 MNHEY and CDR2 SVGAGI. Reading from cysteine to phenylalanine, the CDR3 counts 13 amino acids. Only the CDR3 part of the read is kept: 39 bases, read in frame from the first base. The CDR3 regions of human TCRbeta chains were analyzed by immunosequencing. The authors processed their data as follows. TCRs in the repertoires were compared against a reference library of SARS-CoV-2-specific TCRs that had been generated with the MIRA antigen-specificity platform. Breadth was defined as the fraction of unique TCRs that were SARS-CoV-2-associated, and depth was defined as the fraction of total T cells that were SARS-CoV-2-associated. Using the MIRA data, each spike-specific TCR was assigned both to the spike region to which the TCR was reactive and to a CD4 or CD8 class. Log10-transformed breadth and depth values were compared by one-way ANOVA with Sidak's multiple comparisons tests. Imported from immuneACCESS, the table was reduced by TCRdb to in-frame sequences with V and J called. These copies leave out some clones; in studies compared against another copy, an unresolved V gene accounts for under half, and the cause of the remainder is not known. Clone size and the V and J calls come from that table; the DNA yielded D and trimming. This sample comprises tens of thousands of clones, roughly 89% of them detected only once. The ten largest clones capture roughly 9.1% of the sample.

On the study overall, not on this receptor specifically: Conclusions about previously exposed vaccinees are limited because only six or seven AZD1222 recipients were SARS-CoV-2 seropositive at baseline. Because no samples from the day 14 peak response were available, repertoires could be characterized only after the peak T cell response. The 56-69-year group was small, and its depth increase did not reach significance, likely because of low power. Participants were mostly white British and included more females than males, and it was suggested by the authors that clonal diversity may have been underestimated. A significant rise in spike-specific TCR breadth and depth was observed after two AZD1222 doses relative to day 0 and relative to MenACWY recipients. Nearly half of unique spike-specific TCRs reportedly recognized epitopes outside regions mutated in the B.1.351 and B.1.1.7 variants. The whole spike protein was spanned by vaccine-associated CD4 TCRs, and dominant responses were seen in regions 160-218 and 743-854.

Per the publication, the time point label means: baseline before first vaccination. Vaccinee samples were obtained from the UK trials COV001 and COV002, which included a single-blind randomized controlled phase 2/3 trial of AZD1222 (ChAdOx1 nCoV-19) in healthy adults. For TCRbeta chain sequencing, PBMC samples were collected from trial participants at day 0 and at day 28 after the second dose. Specimen: peripheral blood, collected on day 0 of AZD1222 vaccination. The chain is assembled from TRBV6-5 and TRBJ2-6; no confident D gene assignment can be made. The TCR originated in an adult in good health. The nucleotide sequence is given as TGTGCCAGCAGTAACCCTGGGGCCAACGTCCTGACTTTC. Its protein reads: CASSNPGANVLTF.